The T cell receptor (beta chain) under discussion was sequenced for a study of T cell changes during pregnancy in multiple sclerosis. TCRdb's table, derived via immunoSEQ multiplex PCR, lists solely in-frame clones and lacks some. The repertoire includes 40,000 to 60,000 clones, around 90% of them detected once, and 0.5% sits in the top ten. V was shortened by 1 base and J by 11 bases, with 12 bases between the two germline ends. The CDR3 covers 12 residues. Germline loops: CDR1 SGHNT, CDR2 YYREEE (reference sequence). The sequences come from CD4+ T cells from peripheral blood mononuclear cells, collected in the third trimester of pregnancy. The clonotype comes from a female donor with multiple sclerosis, enrolled in a pregnancy study. The chain uses TRBV5-4 and TRBJ1-1; D might be TRBD1 (5 bases). The CDR3 region is CASSLSGMGAFF. CDR3 sequence (DNA): TGTGCCAGCAGCTTGTCAGGGATGGGGGCTTTCTTT. Filled out from reference TRBV5-4 and TRBJ1-1, the complete variable domain reads ETGVTQSPTHLIKTRGQQVTLRCSSQSGHNTVSWYQQALGQGPQFIFQYYREEENGRGNFPPRFSGLQFPNYSSELNVNALELDDSALYLCASSLSGMGAFFGQGTRLTVV.